This T cell receptor (beta chain) was retrieved from a study of PD-L1 blockade in urothelial cancer. The J segment lost 3 bases and the V segment lost 4 bases, leaving 3 bases of the junction unmatched. This CDR3 region has 14 residues. Per the germline V gene, CDR1 is SNHLY and CDR2 is FYNNEI. This table comes from immunoSEQ multiplex PCR, and its TCRdb copy is limited to in-frame clones, with some not included. The sample contains about 38,000 clones, 90% of which appear only once. The sequence was obtained from a man between 65 and 80 years old with urothelial cancer. The chain recombines TRBV2 with TRBJ1-5; 7 nucleotides agree with TRBD1. Sequencing used PBMCs, obtained around atezolizumab (anti-PD-L1) treatment. The CDR3 nucleotides are TGTGCCAGCAGTGCTGACAGGGTCAATCAGCCCCAGCATTTT. Amino acid sequence: CASSADRVNQPQHF. Variable domain in full (rest from reference TRBV2 and TRBJ1-5): EPEVTQTPSHQVTQMGQEVILRCVPISNHLYFYWYRQILGQKVEFLVSFYNNEISEKSEIFDDQFSVERPDGSNFTLKIRSTKLEDSAMYFCASSADRVNQPQHFGDGTRLSIL.